A single sample gave rise to the 26 T cell receptor beta chains below, sequenced in a study of spatial heterogeneity in lung cancer. Regarding time point: sample taken at primary tumor resection. No antigen has been identified for these receptors. Study-wide results and limits: Higher tumor mutation counts went along with higher counts of expanded intratumoral alpha and beta TCRs.

MiXCR, applied by TCRdb to the 5' RACE reads, yields one record per CDR3 protein. The sample yields 6,000 to 7,500 distinct CDR3 sequences, over 11% seen once. The sample here was lung tumor tissue, taken at surgery. The source of these receptors is a male donor with early-stage non-small cell lung cancer.

This clonotype was observed many times. This beta chain lies outside the target of a library built for alpha chains; its clone size means little. The chain carries TRBV20-1 and TRBJ1-2; D unclear. This CDR3 region has 11 residues. Germline CDR1 and CDR2: DFQATT and SNEGSKA (reference sequence). Trimming pared 7 bases from V and 3 bases from J, leaving 9 bases between. CDR3 region: CSVPDYYGYTF. The CDR3 DNA reads TGCAGTGTGCCAGACTACTATGGCTACACCTTC.

This clonotype was counted only a few times. As an off-target read in a library built for alpha chains, this beta chain has a frequency of little significance. The V call is TRBV6-5, the J call TRBJ1-1; tentative D call: TRBD1 (6 bases). This CDR3 has 14 residues. V was shortened by 6 bases and J by 6 bases, with 17 bases between the two germline ends. CDR1 and CDR2 from the germline V gene are MNHEY and SVGAGI. The CDR3 loop reads CASSTGSGVAEAFF. The CDR3 bases are TGTGCCAGCAGCACAGGGAGTGGGGTCGCTGAAGCTTTCTTT.

Details on this clonotype: This beta chain represents an off-target read in a library built for alpha chains; its size is of limited meaning. This chain links TRBV28 with TRBJ2-3; no reliable D call. This CDR3 is built from 10 residues. V lost 6 bases and J 4 bases, leaving 2 bases between the germline ends. Germline V gene lookup returns CDR1 MDHEN and CDR2 SYDVKM. The CDR3 is CASRADTQYF. The DNA for the CDR3 is TGTGCCAGCAGGGCAGATACGCAGTATTTT. Together with reference TRBV28 and TRBJ2-3, the CDR3 gives the full variable domain: DVKVTQSSRYLVKRTGEKVFLECVQDMDHENMFWYRQDPGLGLRLIYFSYDVKMKEKGDIPEGYSVSREKKERFSLILESASTNQTSMYLCASRADTQYFGPGTRLTVL.

This clonotype was counted many times. This beta chain is an unintended read in a library built for alpha chains; its size means little. J is TRBJ1-4 and V is TRBV7-9, with unresolved D. Trimming removed 3 bases at V and 2 bases at J, with 13 bases between. The germline CDR1 and CDR2 sequences are SEHNR and FQNEAQ (reference sequence). The CDR3 totals 16 residues. The CDR3 sequence: CASSFPSTTTNEKLFF. CDR3 DNA: TGTGCCAGCAGCTTCCCCTCGACAACGACTAATGAAAAACTGTTTTTT.

Notes on this clonotype: Just one base apart from a much larger clone, this may be a read error. Within a library made for alpha chains, this beta chain is off target, and its count is uninformative. V usage is TRBV5-6 and J usage is TRBJ1-2; 7 bases are shared with TRBD1. The CDR3 sequence is 14 residues long. Trimming removed 4 bases from V and 8 bases from J; junction bases left unmatched: 11. Per germline, CDR1 SGHDT and CDR2 YYEEEE. The CDR3: CASSQIGGLVGYTF. In nucleotides, the CDR3 is TGTGCCAGCAGCCAGATAGGGGGCCTGGTCGGCTACACCTTC.

This clonotype is classed as medium-sized. Found in a library prepared for alpha chains, this beta chain is an off-target read, and its abundance has little meaning. The chain links TRBV29-1 to TRBJ2-3; 10 bases match TRBD2. CDR1 is SQVTM and CDR2 is ANQGSEA in the germline V gene. The length of the CDR3 is 15 residues. Germline trimming cut 5 bases from V and 4 bases from J; bases unmatched to any gene: 9. The CDR3 DNA reads as TGCAGCGTTAACCCCCTAGCGGGAGCGTCAGATACGCAGTATTTT. Its protein is CSVNPLAGASDTQYF.

This clonotype was counted once. This beta chain represents an off-target read in a library built for alpha chains; its size is of limited meaning. The chain has TRBV28 and TRBJ2-5, with D uncertain. Deletions cut 0 bases from V and 1 base from J, with 15 bases between. Germline values: CDR1 MDHEN, CDR2 SYDVKM. The CDR3 sequence is 17 residues long. CDR3 region: CASSLWTAINLQETQYF. The DNA of the CDR3 is TGTGCCAGCAGTTTATGGACGGCCATAAACCTCCAAGAGACCCAGTACTTC.

This clonotype has ten or more counts. With the library built for alpha chains, this beta chain is off target and its frequency is not meaningful. The V and J genes are TRBV2 and TRBJ2-7; D unclear. The germline CDR1 and CDR2 sequences are SNHLY and FYNNEI. The CDR3 totals 12 residues. Trimming cost V 5 bases and J 2 bases, with 7 bases left between them. The CDR3 sequence is CASSYSTYEQYF. In DNA form, the CDR3 reads TGTGCCAGCAGTTACAGTACCTACGAGCAGTACTTC. The entire variable domain, with the rest obtained from reference TRBV2 and TRBJ2-7, is as follows: EPEVTQTPSHQVTQMGQEVILRCVPISNHLYFYWYRQILGQKVEFLVSFYNNEISEKSEIFDDQFSVERPDGSNFTLKIRSTKLEDSAMYFCASSYSTYEQYFGPGTRLTVT.

This clonotype is deemed medium-sized. As an off-target read in a library built for alpha chains, this beta chain has a frequency of little significance. J is TRBJ1-3 and V is TRBV5-1, with D uncertain. Trimming removed 7 bases from V and 4 bases from J, with 12 bases in between. Per germline, CDR1 SGHRS and CDR2 YFSETQ. The length of the CDR3 is 13 residues. In nucleotides, the CDR3 is TGCGCCAGCGGAACGCCGGAGGGAAACACCATATATTTT. Its translation is CASGTPEGNTIYF.

This clonotype was found a few times. This beta chain was picked up by a library intended for alpha chains and is off target, so its count carries little meaning. The rearrangement joins TRBV12-5 to TRBJ2-2; the match to TRBD1 covers 7 bases. The trim removed 3 bases at V and 0 bases at J, leaving 10 bases unmatched. Germline V gives CDR1 LGHNT, CDR2 FRNRAP. The CDR3 length is 18 residues. CDR3 region: CASGFLTGTATNTGELFF. For the CDR3, the DNA is TGTGCTAGTGGTTTTCTCACCGGGACAGCCACGAACACCGGGGAGCTGTTTTTT. Combining the CDR3 with reference TRBV12-5 and TRBJ2-2 gives the whole variable domain DARVTQTPRHKVTEMGQEVTMRCQPILGHNTVFWYRQTMMQGLELLAYFRNRAPLDDSGMPKDRFSAEMPDATLATLKIQPSEPRDSAVYFCASGFLTGTATNTGELFFGEGSRLTVL.

This clonotype is medium-sized (0.01 to 0.1%) in the sample. The library was built for alpha chains, so this beta chain is an off-target read and its size means little. The rearrangement joins TRBV30 to TRBJ1-6, with D hard to call. The CDR3 totals 12 residues. V dropped 3 bases and J dropped 7 bases, with 7 bases sitting between them. The germline V gene has CDR1 GTSNPN and CDR2 SVGIG (reference sequence). CDR3 DNA: TGTGCCTGGAGAGATGGGAATTCACCCCTCCACTTT. Translating gives CAWRDGNSPLHF.

This clonotype is large within its sample. This beta chain is an off-target read within a library intended for alpha chains, so its frequency means little. The chain combines TRBV12-3 or TRBV12-4 with TRBJ2-5; tentatively, D is TRBD2 (5 bases). This CDR3 has 14 amino acids. Trimming left V 3 bases short and J 0 bases short, with 8 bases between. CDR3 DNA sequence: TGTGCCAGCAGTTTCTCGGGGTACCAAGAGACCCAGTACTTC. It encodes CASSFSGYQETQYF.

Remarks on this clonotype: For a library built for alpha chains, this beta chain is a stray read; little rests on its size. The chain employs TRBV6-2 or TRBV6-3 and TRBJ1-5; 11 positions agree with TRBD1. Germline-derived CDR1 and CDR2 are MNHEY and SVGEGT. This CDR3 spans 21 amino acids. V dropped 0 bases and J dropped 2; count of bases not matched to a gene: 15. The CDR3 coding sequence is TGTGCCAGCAGTTACTCACCGACACCCGGACAGGGGGCATGGGGCAATCAGCCCCAGCATTTT. Translation gives CASSYSPTPGQGAWGNQPQHF.

Notes on this clonotype: Being off target in a library aimed at alpha chains, this beta chain has a size of little meaning. CDR3 protein: CASSFFEGPYNEQFF. The CDR3 region has the DNA TGTGCCAGCAGCTTTTTTGAAGGGCCCTACAATGAGCAGTTCTTC. This sequence joins TRBV11-2 and TRBJ2-1; D gene unclear. CDR3 length: 15 amino acids. CDR1 and CDR2 (germline): SGHAT, FQNNGV. Deletions cut 3 bases from V and 2 bases from J, with 11 bases between.

About this clonotype: With the library built for alpha chains, this beta chain is off target and its frequency is not meaningful. The chain recombines TRBV2 with TRBJ1-4, with a tentative D call TRBD1 (5 bases). Germline CDR1 and CDR2: SNHLY and FYNNEI. V shed 5 bases and J shed 13 bases, with 14 bases lying between them. This CDR3 contains 12 residues. CDR3 nucleotides: TGTGCCAGCAGTCCCGGGCCAGGGTTACTGTTTTTT. It codes for CASSPGPGLLFF.

This clonotype counts as medium-sized. The library was designed around alpha chains, so this beta chain is a stray read whose abundance carries little weight. The rearrangement uses TRBV12-3 or TRBV12-4 and TRBJ2-1, with 14 bases matching TRBD2. After removal of 6 bases from V and 7 bases from J, the junction contained 5 bases not matched to a gene. The CDR3 runs to 15 residues. The CDR3 loop reads CASSLGLAGENEQFF. The CDR3 bases are TGTGCCAGCAGCCTGGGACTAGCGGGAGAAAATGAGCAGTTCTTC.

Sample share makes this clonotype medium-sized (0.01 to 0.1%). This beta chain is an unintended read in a library built for alpha chains; its size means little. The genes are TRBV4-2 and TRBJ1-5, with D tentatively TRBD1 (6 bases). Looked up from germline, CDR1 is LGHNA and CDR2 is YNFKEQ. The CDR3 has 16 amino acids. V lost 1 base and J lost 4, with 14 bases in between. The CDR3 region is CASSQVWAGENQPQHF. In DNA form, the CDR3 reads TGTGCCAGCAGCCAAGTCTGGGCAGGGGAAAATCAGCCCCAGCATTTT.

This clonotype was found many times. Because the library targeted alpha chains, this beta chain is an off-target read whose size means little. The chain has TRBV7-9 and TRBJ2-1; 10 bases map to TRBD2. The germline gives CDR1 SEHNR, CDR2 FQNEAQ (reference sequence). The CDR3 has 16 amino acids. V trimming: 4 bases; J trimming: 7 bases; junction bases outside the gene matches: 10. This CDR3 is CASSSSPSGSRNEQFF. The CDR3, as DNA: TGTGCCAGCAGCTCGAGTCCTAGCGGGAGTAGGAATGAGCAGTTCTTC.

By frequency in the sample, this clonotype is medium-sized. The library was designed around alpha chains, so this beta chain is a stray read whose abundance carries little weight. The J gene is TRBJ1-1, the V gene TRBV7-9; the D is unclear. Germline-derived CDR1 and CDR2 are SEHNR and FQNEAQ (reference sequence). This CDR3 spans 18 amino acids. Trimming removed 5 bases from V and 0 bases from J, with 22 bases in between. In DNA, the CDR3 is TGTGCCAGCAGCCCTTACCTCACTTGGAAGCCGTTGAACACTGAAGCTTTCTTT. Translated, it gives CASSPYLTWKPLNTEAFF.

With respect to this clonotype: This beta chain appears as a stray read in a library generated for alpha chains; its size is not informative. The chain is built from TRBV2 and TRBJ2-5, with a weak D call TRBD1 (6 bases). Germline V gene sequence: CDR1 SNHLY, CDR2 FYNNEI. The CDR3 has 12 amino acids. V lost 6 bases and J lost 1, with 6 bases in between. CDR3 region: CASRDSQETQYF. The CDR3, as DNA: TGTGCCAGCAGGGACAGCCAAGAGACCCAGTACTTC. Complete variable domain (other parts from reference TRBV2 and TRBJ2-5): EPEVTQTPSHQVTQMGQEVILRCVPISNHLYFYWYRQILGQKVEFLVSFYNNEISEKSEIFDDQFSVERPDGSNFTLKIRSTKLEDSAMYFCASRDSQETQYFGPGTRLLVL.

This clonotype came up a few times. In a library made to pick up alpha chains, this beta chain is a stray read with a size that means little. The chain recombines TRBV27 with TRBJ2-3; D may correspond to TRBD1 or TRBD2 (5 bases each). The V end was cut by 8 bases, the J end by 3 bases, with 30 bases between. The CDR3 contains 19 residues. The germline V gene has CDR1 MNHEY and CDR2 SMNVEV (reference sequence). CDR3 nucleotides: TGTGCCAGCGGTAGCCAGAACCGACGACGGGACCAGCGTACAGATACGCAGTATTTT. Amino acid sequence: CASGSQNRRRDQRTDTQYF.

On this clonotype: Little can be read into the size of this beta chain, an off-target read in a library designed for alpha chains. The CDR3 protein is CAIGSTDTQYF. The DNA of the CDR3 is TGTGCCATCGGAAGCACAGATACGCAGTATTTT. The chain employs TRBV10-3 and TRBJ2-3, with D uncertain. Germline lookup yields CDR1 ENHRY and CDR2 SYGVKD. The CDR3 totals 11 residues. V lost 8 bases to trimming and J lost 0 bases, with 3 bases between them.

Ten or more counts support this clonotype. This beta chain appears as a stray read in a library generated for alpha chains; its size is not informative. This chain links TRBV29-1 with TRBJ2-7, with 8 bases matching TRBD2. Germline V gene sequence: CDR1 SQVTM, CDR2 ANQGSEA. The V and J ends lost 4 bases and 2 bases, in that order; junction bases with no gene match: 1. The CDR3 sequence is 12 residues long. CDR3 nucleotides: TGCAGCGTTGTTAGCGGGGCCTACGAGCAGTACTTC. It yields the protein CSVVSGAYEQYF.

Points on this clonotype: A library made for alpha chains picked up this beta chain off target, so its size means little. The chain combines TRBV20-1 with TRBJ1-5; 9 bases match TRBD1. Germline V CDR1 and CDR2: DFQATT, SNEGSKA (reference sequence). The J segment lost 2 bases and the V segment lost 1 base, leaving 0 bases of the junction unmatched. The CDR3 is 14 amino acids. The CDR3 reads CSARGDRGNQPQHF. For the CDR3, the DNA is TGCAGTGCTAGAGGGGACAGGGGCAATCAGCCCCAGCATTTT.

To note about this clonotype: This beta chain is off target for a library built for alpha chains, so its abundance means little. This rearrangement joins TRBV12-3 or TRBV12-4 to TRBJ1-1, with 11 bases matching TRBD1. Unmatched junction bases numbered 4, after V lost 6 bases and J lost 4 bases. The CDR3 consists of 14 residues. The CDR3 loop is CASRGQGEGTEAFF. CDR3 bases: TGTGCCAGCAGGGGACAGGGGGAGGGCACTGAAGCTTTCTTT.

There are many counts of this clonotype. Found in a library prepared for alpha chains, this beta chain is an off-target read, and its abundance has little meaning. The chain uses TRBV2 and TRBJ1-5; the match to TRBD1 covers 10 bases. Germline lookup yields CDR1 SNHLY and CDR2 FYNNEI. V shed 6 bases and J 5 bases; nucleotides not matched to a gene: 1. This CDR3 region has 13 residues. For the CDR3, the DNA is TGTGCCAGCAGGGGACAGGGGCATCAGCCCCAGCATTTT. Its translation is CASRGQGHQPQHF. Based on the CDR3 plus reference TRBV2 and TRBJ1-5, the full variable domain is EPEVTQTPSHQVTQMGQEVILRCVPISNHLYFYWYRQILGQKVEFLVSFYNNEISEKSEIFDDQFSVERPDGSNFTLKIRSTKLEDSAMYFCASRGQGHQPQHFGDGTRLSIL.